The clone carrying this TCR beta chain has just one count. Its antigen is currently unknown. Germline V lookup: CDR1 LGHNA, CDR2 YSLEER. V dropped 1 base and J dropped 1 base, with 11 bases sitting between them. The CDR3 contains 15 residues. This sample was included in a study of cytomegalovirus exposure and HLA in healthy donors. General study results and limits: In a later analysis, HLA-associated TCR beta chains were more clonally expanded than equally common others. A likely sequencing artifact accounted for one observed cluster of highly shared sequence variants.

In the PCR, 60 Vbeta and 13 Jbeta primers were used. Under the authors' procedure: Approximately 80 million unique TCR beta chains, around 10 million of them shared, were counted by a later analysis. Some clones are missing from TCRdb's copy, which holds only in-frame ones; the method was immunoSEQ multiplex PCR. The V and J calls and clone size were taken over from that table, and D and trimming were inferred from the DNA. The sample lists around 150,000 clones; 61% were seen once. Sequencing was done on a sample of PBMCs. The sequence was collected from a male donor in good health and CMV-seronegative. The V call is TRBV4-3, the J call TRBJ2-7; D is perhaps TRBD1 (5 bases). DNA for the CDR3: TGCGCCAGCAGCCAAGGGGGCCGCGCATCCTACGAGCAGTACTTC. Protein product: CASSQGGRASYEQYF.